This T cell receptor beta chain was profiled in a study of T cell repertoires in cytomegalovirus infection. Overall study: Matching HLA type, along with CMV infection, was indicated by public TCR beta signatures.

Germline CDR1 reads SGHNT; CDR2 reads YYREEE (reference sequence). The CDR3 contains 14 residues. The V and J ends lost 10 bases and 1 base respectively, with 17 bases between them. This clonotype was detected ten times or more. Its matching antigen is unknown. Findings and limits, study-wide: In two of eight donors, the top clonotype was HLA-C-restricted CMV-specific. Accumulated public TCR beta family frequency recognized individuals carrying CMV together with the relevant HLA.

One entry per CDR3 protein results from TCRdb running MiXCR on the reads. The repertoire holds 200,000 to 300,000 distinct CDR3 sequences, roughly an eighth seen once, with around 9% in the top ten. The sequenced sample was PBMCs. The chain uses TRBV5-4 and TRBJ1-1; tentative D call: TRBD1 (5 bases). The TCR sequence derives from a human donor in good health (CMV status not recorded). Some clones in this sample may be carry-over from other donors' samples. DNA for the CDR3: TGTGCCTGCACAAAGGGGAGAGGGAACACTGAAGCTTTCTTT. It encodes CACTKGRGNTEAFF.